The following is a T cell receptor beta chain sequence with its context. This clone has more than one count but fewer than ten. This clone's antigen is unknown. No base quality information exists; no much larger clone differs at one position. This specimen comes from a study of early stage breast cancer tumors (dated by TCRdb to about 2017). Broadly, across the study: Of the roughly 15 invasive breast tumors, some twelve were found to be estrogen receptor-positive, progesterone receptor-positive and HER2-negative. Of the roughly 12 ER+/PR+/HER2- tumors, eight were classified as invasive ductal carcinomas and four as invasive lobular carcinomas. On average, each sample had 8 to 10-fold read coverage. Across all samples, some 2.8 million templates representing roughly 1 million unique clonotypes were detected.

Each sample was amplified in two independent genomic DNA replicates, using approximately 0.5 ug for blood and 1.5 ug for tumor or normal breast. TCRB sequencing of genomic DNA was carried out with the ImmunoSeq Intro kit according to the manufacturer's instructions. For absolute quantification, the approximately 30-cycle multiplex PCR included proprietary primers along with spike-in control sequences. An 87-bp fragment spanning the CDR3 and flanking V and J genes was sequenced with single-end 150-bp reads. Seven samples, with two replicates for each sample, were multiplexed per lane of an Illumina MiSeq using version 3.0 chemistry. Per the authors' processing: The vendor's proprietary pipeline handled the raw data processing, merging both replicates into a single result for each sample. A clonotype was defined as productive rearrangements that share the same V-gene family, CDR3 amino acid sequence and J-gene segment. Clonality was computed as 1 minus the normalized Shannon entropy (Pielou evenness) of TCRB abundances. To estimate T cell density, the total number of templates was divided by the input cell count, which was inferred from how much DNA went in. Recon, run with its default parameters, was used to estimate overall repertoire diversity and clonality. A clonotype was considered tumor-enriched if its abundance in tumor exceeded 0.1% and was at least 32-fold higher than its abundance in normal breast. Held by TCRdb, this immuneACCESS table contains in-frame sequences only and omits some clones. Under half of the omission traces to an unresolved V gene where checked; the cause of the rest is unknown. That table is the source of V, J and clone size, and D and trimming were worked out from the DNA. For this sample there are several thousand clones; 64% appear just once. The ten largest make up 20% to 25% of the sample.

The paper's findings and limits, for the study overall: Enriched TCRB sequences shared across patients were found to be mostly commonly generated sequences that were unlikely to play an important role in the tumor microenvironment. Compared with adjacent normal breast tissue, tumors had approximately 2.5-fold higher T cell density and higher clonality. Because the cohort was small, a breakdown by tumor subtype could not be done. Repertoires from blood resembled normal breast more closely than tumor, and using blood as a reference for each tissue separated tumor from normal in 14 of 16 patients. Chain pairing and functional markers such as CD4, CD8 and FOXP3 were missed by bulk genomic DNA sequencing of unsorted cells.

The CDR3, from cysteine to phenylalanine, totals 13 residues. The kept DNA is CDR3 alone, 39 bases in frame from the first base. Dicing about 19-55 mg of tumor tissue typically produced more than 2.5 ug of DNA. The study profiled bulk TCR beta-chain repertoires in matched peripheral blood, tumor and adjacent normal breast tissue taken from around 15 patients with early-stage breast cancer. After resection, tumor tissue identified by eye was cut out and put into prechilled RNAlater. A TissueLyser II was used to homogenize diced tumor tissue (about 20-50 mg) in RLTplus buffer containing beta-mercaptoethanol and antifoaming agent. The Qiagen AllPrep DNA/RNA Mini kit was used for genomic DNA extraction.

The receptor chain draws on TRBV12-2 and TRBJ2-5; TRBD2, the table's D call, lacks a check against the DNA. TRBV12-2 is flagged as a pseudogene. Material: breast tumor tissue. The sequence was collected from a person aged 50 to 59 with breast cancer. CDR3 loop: CASRTAAEETQYF. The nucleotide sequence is TGTGCAAGTCGGACCGCGGCGGAGGAGACCCAGTACTTC.